The source of this TCR beta chain is a study of cytomegalovirus exposure and HLA in healthy donors. Turning to the study itself: Genotyping of 300 to 450 donors showed that over 80% belonged to the Caucasian-associated ancestry cluster. General study results and limits: Versus the roughly 670-donor mean, an Asian-associated ancestry cluster reportedly showed fewer N-insertions in a later analysis.

Germline loops: CDR1 GTSNPN, CDR2 SVGIG (reference sequence). Trimming cost V 2 bases and J 4 bases, with 11 bases left between them. The CDR3 has 13 amino acids. About this clone: Its specificity is unknown.

The PCR contained 60 Vbeta and 13 Jbeta primers. This table comes from immunoSEQ multiplex PCR, and its TCRdb copy is limited to in-frame clones, with some not included. Reported are approximately 120,000 clones; the ten largest clones contain approximately 2.6%. The TCR was taken from a man younger than 40 in good health and CMV-seronegative. Material for sequencing was PBMCs. The rearrangement uses TRBV30 and TRBJ1-2; the D is unclear. The CDR3 region is CAWSKQSIYGYTF. For the CDR3, the DNA is TGTGCCTGGAGTAAACAGTCAATCTATGGCTACACCTTC.